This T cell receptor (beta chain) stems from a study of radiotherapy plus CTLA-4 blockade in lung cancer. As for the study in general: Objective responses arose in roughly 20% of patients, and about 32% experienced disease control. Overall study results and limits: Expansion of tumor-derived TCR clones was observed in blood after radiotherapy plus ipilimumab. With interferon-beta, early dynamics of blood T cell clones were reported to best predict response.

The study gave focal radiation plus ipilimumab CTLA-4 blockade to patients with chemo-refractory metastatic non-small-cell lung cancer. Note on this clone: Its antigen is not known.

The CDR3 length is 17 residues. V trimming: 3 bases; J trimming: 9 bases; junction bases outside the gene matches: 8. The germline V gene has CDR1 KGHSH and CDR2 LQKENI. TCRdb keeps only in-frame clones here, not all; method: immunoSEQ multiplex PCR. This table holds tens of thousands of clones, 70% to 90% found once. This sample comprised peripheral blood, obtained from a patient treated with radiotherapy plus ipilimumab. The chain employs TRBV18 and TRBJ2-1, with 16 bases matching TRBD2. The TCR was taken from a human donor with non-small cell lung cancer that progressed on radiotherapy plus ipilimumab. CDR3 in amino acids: CASSPGTGTSGRGEQFF. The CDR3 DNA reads TGTGCCAGCTCACCTGGGACCGGGACTAGCGGGAGGGGTGAGCAGTTCTTC.